One sample yielded the 19 T cell receptor beta chains listed below, sequenced in a study of cytomegalovirus exposure and HLA in healthy donors. PCR employed 60 Vbeta and 13 Jbeta primers. Assay used: immunoSEQ multiplex PCR; TCRdb lists only in-frame clones, some missing. Among around 200,000 clones, roughly four fifths were seen once, and the ten largest hold about 1.9%. The sequenced sample consisted of PBMCs. These receptors were taken from a man aged 25 to 40 in good health and CMV-seronegative.

The V and J genes are TRBV7-9 and TRBJ2-2, with 8 positions matching TRBD1. Per the germline V gene, CDR1 is SEHNR and CDR2 is FQNEAQ (reference sequence). Trimming removed 5 bases from V and 7 bases from J; junction bases left unmatched: 15. CDR3 length: 17 amino acids. CDR3 DNA sequence: TGTGCCAGCAGCCGTCTGCTCCCGGACAGGGTTGTCGGGGAGCTGTTTTTT. Amino acids: CASSRLLPDRVVGELFF.

This clone was counted a few times. This CDR3 is also generated by other DNA sequences in the sample. The gene calls are TRBV2 and TRBJ2-7; unclear D gene. The germline V gene has CDR1 SNHLY and CDR2 FYNNEI. The V end was cut by 8 bases, the J end by 3 bases, with 8 bases between. There are 11 residues in the CDR3. The CDR3 protein is CASSPGYEQYF. In DNA form, the CDR3 reads TGTGCCAGCTCGCCGGGCTACGAGCAGTACTTC.

This clone was seen only a few times. The sample holds other DNA sequences that translate to the same CDR3. This rearrangement joins TRBV11-2 to TRBJ2-7, with 9 bases identical to TRBD2. CDR3 length: 15 residues. Germline V gene data show CDR1 as SGHAT and CDR2 as FQNNGV. The J segment lost 0 bases and the V segment lost 0 bases, leaving 0 bases of the junction unmatched. CDR3 coding DNA: TGTGCCAGCAGCTTAGAAGCGGGAGGCTCCTACGAGCAGTACTTC. Translating gives CASSLEAGGSYEQYF.

The rearrangement links TRBV4-2 to TRBJ1-2; D perhaps matches TRBD1 (6 bases). The CDR3 consists of 17 residues. The germline V and J ends were trimmed by 4 bases and 2 bases, with 20 bases remaining between them. Germline-derived CDR1 and CDR2 are LGHNA and YNFKEQ. The CDR3 DNA reads TGTGCCAGCAGCCCGGGGTTAAGGACAGCCAAAAACTATGGCTACACCTTC. Its protein product is CASSPGLRTAKNYGYTF.

This sequence joins TRBV5-1 and TRBJ2-2, with TRBD2 matching 7 bases. Germline loops: CDR1 SGHRS, CDR2 YFSETQ. J lost 1 base, V lost 1 base, and 1 base had no gene match. The CDR3 sequence is 15 residues long. Written as DNA, the CDR3 is TGCGCCAGCAGCTTGCCTAGCGGGAACACCGGGGAGCTGTTTTTT. The encoded protein is CASSLPSGNTGELFF.

This clone counts as medium-sized. The chain recombines TRBV6-4 with TRBJ2-1, with a possible D match to TRBD2 (5 bases). CDR1 is MRHNA, CDR2 SNTAGT, per germline. The V gene lost 6 bases and the J gene lost 0 bases, with 6 bases spanning the gap. The CDR3 covers 13 residues. In nucleotides, the CDR3 is TGTGCCAGCAGCCGGGACTCCTACAATGAGCAGTTCTTC. It codes for CASSRDSYNEQFF.

The V and J genes are TRBV30 and TRBJ2-7; TRBD2 aligns across 13 bases. Germline V CDR1 and CDR2: GTSNPN, SVGIG (reference sequence). V lost 3 bases to trimming and J lost 6 bases; unmatched junction nucleotides: 14. The CDR3 is 17 amino acids. The CDR3 is CAWSTQLAGGPAAEQYF. In DNA, the CDR3 is TGTGCCTGGAGCACCCAACTAGCGGGAGGGCCTGCGGCCGAGCAGTACTTC.

The chain recombines TRBV28 with TRBJ2-7, with TRBD2 matching over 10 bases. The CDR3 totals 14 residues. Germline lookup yields CDR1 MDHEN and CDR2 SYDVKM. The V gene end was trimmed by 4 bases and the J gene end by 4 bases; junction bases not matched to a gene: 4. As DNA, the CDR3 is TGTGCCAGCAGTTGGACTAGCGGAGAATACGAGCAGTACTTC. Its translation: CASSWTSGEYEQYF.

This chain joins TRBV28 and TRBJ2-7, with 8 bases lining up with TRBD2. The CDR3 totals 15 residues. Germline lookup yields CDR1 MDHEN and CDR2 SYDVKM. The V segment lost 3 bases and the J segment 1 base; nucleotides outside the gene matches: 5. The CDR3 coding sequence is TGTGCCAGCAGTTTGGCGCGGGAGGCTTCCTACGAGCAGTACTTC. Protein: CASSLAREASYEQYF.

The chain carries TRBV4-1 and TRBJ2-1, with 8 positions matching TRBD2. The germline gives CDR1 MGHRA, CDR2 YSYEKL. The CDR3 consists of 16 residues. V lost 0 bases and J lost 7; bases outside the gene matches: 8. This CDR3 reads CASSQDPSGRVNEQFF. The CDR3 DNA is TGCGCCAGCAGCCAAGATCCCAGCGGGAGAGTGAATGAGCAGTTCTTC.

On this clone: Other nucleotide sequences in the sample specify the same CDR3. This chain links TRBV5-1 with TRBJ2-1, with 9 bases that match TRBD2. Germline V gene lookup returns CDR1 SGHRS and CDR2 YFSETQ. The CDR3 is 15 residues long. V was pared by 0 bases and J by 7 bases, with 5 bases of the junction left unmatched. In DNA, the CDR3 is TGCGCCAGCAGCTTGGTGCTAGCGGGAAATAATGAGCAGTTCTTC. Translation gives CASSLVLAGNNEQFF. The full variable domain, completed using reference TRBV5-1 and TRBJ2-1, is KAGVTQTPRYLIKTRGQQVTLSCSPISGHRSVSWYQQTPGQGLQFLFEYFSETQRNKGNFPGRFSGRQFSNSRSEMNVSTLELGDSALYLCASSLVLAGNNEQFFGPGTRLTVL.

This clone has only one observation. The rearrangement uses TRBV9 and TRBJ2-7, with unresolved D. CDR3 length: 15 amino acids. Germline CDR1 SGDLS, CDR2 YYNGEE. Trimming removed 0 bases at V and 4 bases at J, with 14 bases between. Here the CDR3 reads CASSVGEEVFYEQYF. CDR3 bases: TGTGCCAGCAGCGTAGGCGAGGAAGTGTTTTACGAGCAGTACTTC. Variable domain in full (rest from reference TRBV9 and TRBJ2-7): DSGVTQTPKHLITATGQRVTLRCSPRSGDLSVYWYQQSLDQGLQFLIQYYNGEERAKGNILERFSAQQFPDLHSELNLSSLELGDSALYFCASSVGEEVFYEQYFGPGTRLTVT.

V usage is TRBV29-1 and J usage is TRBJ2-1; perhaps TRBD1 as D (5 bases). CDR3 length equals 15 residues. The germline V and J ends were trimmed by 5 bases and 0 bases, with 14 bases remaining between them. The germline CDR1 and CDR2 sequences are SQVTM and ANQGSEA. The CDR3 here is CSVPRQGSSYNEQFF. The CDR3 DNA sequence: TGCAGCGTTCCCCGTCAGGGTAGCTCCTACAATGAGCAGTTCTTC.

This chain joins TRBV28 and TRBJ2-3; no firm D call. V lost 6 bases and J 4 bases, leaving 14 bases between the germline ends. The germline V gene encodes CDR1 MDHEN and CDR2 SYDVKM. The CDR3 sequence is 14 residues long. The CDR3 spells CASSNSWAPDTQYF. The CDR3 DNA follows: TGTGCCAGCAGCAATAGTTGGGCGCCAGATACGCAGTATTTT.

The rearrangement uses TRBV6-6 and TRBJ2-5; TRBD2 matches at 13 bases. J lost 2 bases, V lost 7 bases, and 1 base had no gene match. The V gene's germline CDR1 is MNHNY and CDR2 SVGAGI (reference sequence). The CDR3 loop spans 14 amino acids. The CDR3: CASTGLAGQETQYF. CDR3 nucleotides: TGTGCCAGCACGGGACTAGCGGGACAAGAGACCCAGTACTTC.

The V gene is TRBV10-1, the J gene TRBJ2-2; D may be TRBD1 (6 bases). V shed 9 bases and J shed 0 bases, with 11 bases lying between them. Germline loops: CDR1 WNHNN, CDR2 SYGVQD (reference sequence). CDR3 length: 14 amino acids. CDR3 nucleotides: TGCGCCAGTAGGACAGCAACGAACACCGGGGAGCTGTTTTTT. Residues: CASRTATNTGELFF.

This chain connects TRBV9 to TRBJ2-1; 12 positions match TRBD1. This CDR3 spans 16 amino acids. Germline V CDR1 and CDR2: SGDLS, YYNGEE. V lost 3 bases and J lost 9; bases outside the gene matches: 10. The CDR3 DNA reads as TGTGCCAGCAGCGGCCTGGGACAGGGGGCCTGGGGTGAGCAGTTCTTC. Translation gives CASSGLGQGAWGEQFF.

J is TRBJ1-2 and V is TRBV27; D call uncertain. Germline V CDR1 and CDR2: MNHEY, SMNVEV (reference sequence). This CDR3 has 12 amino acids. Trimming shortened V by 6 bases and J by 3 bases, and 8 bases separated the two germline ends. This CDR3 is CASSGLDYGYTF. The CDR3, as DNA: TGTGCCAGCAGCGGACTCGACTATGGCTACACCTTC.

This clone was detected only once. This rearrangement joins TRBV6-1 to TRBJ1-2, with a possible D match to TRBD1 (5 bases). This CDR3 region has 16 residues. In germline, CDR1 is MNHNS, CDR2 SASEGT. Trimming took off 4 bases at V and 2 bases at J, with 17 bases between the two ends. CDR3 DNA: TGTGCCAGCAGTGCTCCGGTTGGCGGGACGAACTATGGCTACACCTTC. Encoded protein: CASSAPVGGTNYGYTF.